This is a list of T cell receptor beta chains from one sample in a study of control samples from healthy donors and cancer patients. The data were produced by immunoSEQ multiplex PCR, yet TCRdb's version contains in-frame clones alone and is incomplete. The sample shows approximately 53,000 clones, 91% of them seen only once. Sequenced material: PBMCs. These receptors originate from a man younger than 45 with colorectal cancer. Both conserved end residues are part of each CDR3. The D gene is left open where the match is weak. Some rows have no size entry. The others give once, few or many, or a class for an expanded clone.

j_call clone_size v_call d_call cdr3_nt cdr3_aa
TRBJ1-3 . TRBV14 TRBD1 TGTGCCAGCAGTCAACAGGGGGCAACTGGAAACACCATATATTTT CASSQQGATGNTIYF
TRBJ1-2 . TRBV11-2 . TGTGCCAGCAGCTTCAGGAGGGAATTGGGCTACACCTTC CASSFRRELGYTF
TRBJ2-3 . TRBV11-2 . TGTGCCAGCAGCTTATCCCGTTTTGAAGATACGCAGTATTTT CASSLSRFEDTQYF
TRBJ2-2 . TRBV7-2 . TGTGCCAGCAGCATTAACACCGGGGAGCTGTTTTTT CASSINTGELFF
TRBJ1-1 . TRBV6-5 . TGTGCCAGCAGTTATGCTTCGGAGGTCTTCTCTGAAGCTTTCTTT CASSYASEVFSEAFF
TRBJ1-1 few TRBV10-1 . TGCGCCAGCTCGTCGGGGGATGAAGCTTTCTTT CASSSGDEAFF
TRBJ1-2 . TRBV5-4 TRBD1 TGTGCCAGCAGCTTCTCGAGGGGGCCGGGAGACTATGGCTACACCTTC CASSFSRGPGDYGYTF
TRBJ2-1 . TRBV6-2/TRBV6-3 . TGTGCCAGCAGCCCCGGGGCCTACAATGAGCAGTTCTTC CASSPGAYNEQFF
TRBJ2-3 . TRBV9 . TGTGCCAGCAGCGTAGAAGGGGGGATCAGAGATACGCAGTATTTT CASSVEGGIRDTQYF
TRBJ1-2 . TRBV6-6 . TGTGCCAGCAGTCCCCCCAAAGGGCTAGGATCTAACTATGGCTACACCTTC CASSPPKGLGSNYGYTF
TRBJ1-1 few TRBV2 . TGTGCCAGTGCCCTGGAAGCTGGGGCCACTGAAGCTTTCTTT CASALEAGATEAFF
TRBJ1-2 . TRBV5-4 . TGTGCCAGCAGCTCGTTACAACAGGTCCATGGCTACACCTTC CASSSLQQVHGYTF
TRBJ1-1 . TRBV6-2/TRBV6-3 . TGTGCCAGCAGTTACTATAGAGATCCGAACACTGAAGCTTTCTTT CASSYYRDPNTEAFF
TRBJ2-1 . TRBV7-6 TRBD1 TGTGCCAGCAGCTTACCCCTGACAGGGGAGTACAATGAGCAGTTCTTC CASSLPLTGEYNEQFF
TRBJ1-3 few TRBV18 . TGTGCCAGCTCACCGGGACGGCACTTCTCTGGAAACACCATATATTTT CASSPGRHFSGNTIYF
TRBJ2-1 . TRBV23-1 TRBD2 TGCGCCAGCAGTCAGTTAGCGGGTGAGCAGTTCTTC CASSQLAGEQFF
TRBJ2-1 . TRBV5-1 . TGCGCCAGCAGCTTGGGAGGGGGGGCTGAGCAGTTCTTC CASSLGGGAEQFF
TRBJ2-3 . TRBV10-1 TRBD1 TGCGCCAGTCTAAACCGGGACAGGGGACCACGGGGGACAGATACGCAGTATTTT CASLNRDRGPRGTDTQYF
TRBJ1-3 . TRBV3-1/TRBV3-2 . TGTGCCAGCAGCCAAGATCAGGCAGGAAACACCATATATTTT CASSQDQAGNTIYF
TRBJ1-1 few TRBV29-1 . TGCAGCGTTGGCAGTACCACTGAAGCTTTCTTT CSVGSTTEAFF
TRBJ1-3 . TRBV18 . TGTGCCAGCTCACCACCCGACAGGCTTATCGGAAACACCATATATTTT CASSPPDRLIGNTIYF
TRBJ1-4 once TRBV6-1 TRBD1 TGTGCCAGCAGTGGTCCGGGACAGCCGGCAACTAATGAAAAACTGTTTTTT CASSGPGQPATNEKLFF
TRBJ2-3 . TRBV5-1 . TGCGCCAGCAGCCTTCAAAATCGACCTGCCACAGATACGCAGTATTTT CASSLQNRPATDTQYF
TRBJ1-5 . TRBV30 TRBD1 TGTGCCTGGAGTGTGGGACAGGGCAATCAGCCCCAGCATTTT CAWSVGQGNQPQHF
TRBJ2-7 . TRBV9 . TGTGCCAGCAGCGTATCTTTGACAGATACCTACGAGCAGTACTTC CASSVSLTDTYEQYF
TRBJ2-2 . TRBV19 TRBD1 TGTGCCAGTAGTACTCGCCCGACAGGGTGGTCCGGGGAGCTGTTTTTT CASSTRPTGWSGELFF
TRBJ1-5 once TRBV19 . TGTGCCAGTAGTATACAGGAAAATAGCAATCAGCCCCAGCATTTT CASSIQENSNQPQHF
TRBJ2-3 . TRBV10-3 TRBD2 TGTGCCATCAGTGATGGACTAGCGGGGGGTGGAGATACGCAGTATTTT CAISDGLAGGGDTQYF
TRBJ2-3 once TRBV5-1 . TGCGCCAGCAGCTTGGACCTCAGCACAGATACGCAGTATTTT CASSLDLSTDTQYF
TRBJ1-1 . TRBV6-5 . TGTGCCAGCACCTCGAGCCCCGATAGATCTGAAGCTTTCTTT CASTSSPDRSEAFF
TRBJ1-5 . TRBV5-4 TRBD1 TGTGCCAGCAGCGTCCAGGGGACAGGCCAGCCCCAGCATTTT CASSVQGTGQPQHF
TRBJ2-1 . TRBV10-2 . TGCGCCAGCATGGGGTTAGACAATGAGCAGTTCTTC CASMGLDNEQFF
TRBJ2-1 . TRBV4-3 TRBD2 TGCGCCAGCAGCCAAGCGGGGGGGTTCAATGAGCAGTTCTTC CASSQAGGFNEQFF
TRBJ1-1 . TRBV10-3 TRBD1 TGTGCCATCGGGACAGACGTCATGAACACTGAAGCTTTCTTT CAIGTDVMNTEAFF
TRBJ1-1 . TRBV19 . TGTGCCAGTAGTACAACAGGATACCACACTGAAGCTTTCTTT CASSTTGYHTEAFF
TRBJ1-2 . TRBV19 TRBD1 TGTGCCAGTAGTGCTTCGACAGGGAACCGGGATGGCTACACCTTC CASSASTGNRDGYTF
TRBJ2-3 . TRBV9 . TGTGCCAGCAGCGTATTTGACGGAGTTAGCACAGATACGCAGTATTTT CASSVFDGVSTDTQYF
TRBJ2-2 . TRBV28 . TGTGCCAGCAGTTCACAGGACACCGGGGAGCTGTTTTTT CASSSQDTGELFF
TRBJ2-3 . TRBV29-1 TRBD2 TGCAGCGTCAAGGGACTAGCGAAAAGACCCACAGATACGCAGTATTTT CSVKGLAKRPTDTQYF
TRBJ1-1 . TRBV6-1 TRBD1 TGTGCCAGCAGTGATAGGGTCGGACAGGCTGAAGCTTTCTTT CASSDRVGQAEAFF
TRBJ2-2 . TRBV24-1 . TGTGCCACTGAAGATACCGACACTATTAACACCGGGGAGCTGTTTTTT CATEDTDTINTGELFF
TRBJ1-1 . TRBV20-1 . TGCAGCTCCTCGCGGAACACTGAAGCTTTCTTT CSSSRNTEAFF
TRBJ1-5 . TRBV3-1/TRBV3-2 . TGTGCCAGCAGCCAAGATTTAAGGGACGGACAGCCCCAGCATTTT CASSQDLRDGQPQHF
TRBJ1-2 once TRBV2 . TGTGCCAGCAACGGGGGAGATGGCTACACCTTC CASNGGDGYTF
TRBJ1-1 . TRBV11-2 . TGTGCCAGCAGCTTAGGCCCGGGGGCTGAAGCTTTCTTT CASSLGPGAEAFF